The entry below describes one T cell receptor beta chain. CDR3 length equals 13 residues. The V end lost 5 bases, the J end lost 1 base, and 9 bases lay between the germline ends. Per the germline V gene, CDR1 is SNHLY and CDR2 is FYNNEI. Sequenced by immunoSEQ multiplex PCR; TCRdb stores in-frame clones only, minus some. Of about 8,500 clones listed, about 80% were seen once; the top ten hold 9.5% to 13%. The data belong to a study of PD-1 blockade in classical Hodgkin lymphoma. All patients relapsed after autologous stem cell transplantation, and brentuximab vedotin exposure varied. From thawed PBMCs, CD4+ T cells were purified using magnetic negative selection. Best responses were complete response, partial response or progressive disease.

Sequenced here: CD4+ T cells from blood, sampled at baseline. The chain carries TRBV2 and TRBJ2-7, with D maybe TRBD2 (5 bases). The TCR was taken from a human donor with classical Hodgkin lymphoma. The CDR3 DNA reads as TGTGCCAGCAGTCGTAGCGATTCCTACGAGCAGTACTTC. The encoded protein is CASSRSDSYEQYF.